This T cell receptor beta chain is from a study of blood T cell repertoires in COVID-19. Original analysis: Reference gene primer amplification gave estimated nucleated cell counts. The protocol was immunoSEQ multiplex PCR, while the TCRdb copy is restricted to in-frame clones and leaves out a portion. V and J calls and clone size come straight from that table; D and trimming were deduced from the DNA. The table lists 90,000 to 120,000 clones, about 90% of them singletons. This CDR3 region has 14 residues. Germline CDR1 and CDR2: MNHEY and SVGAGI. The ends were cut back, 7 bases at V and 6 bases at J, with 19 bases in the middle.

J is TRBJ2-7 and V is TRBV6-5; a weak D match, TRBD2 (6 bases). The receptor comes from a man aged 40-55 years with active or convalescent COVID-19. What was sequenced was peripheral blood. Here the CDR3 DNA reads TGTGCCAGCAAAACCAGAGGGGAAGCGGGCGAGCAGTACTTC. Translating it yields CASKTRGEAGEQYF.